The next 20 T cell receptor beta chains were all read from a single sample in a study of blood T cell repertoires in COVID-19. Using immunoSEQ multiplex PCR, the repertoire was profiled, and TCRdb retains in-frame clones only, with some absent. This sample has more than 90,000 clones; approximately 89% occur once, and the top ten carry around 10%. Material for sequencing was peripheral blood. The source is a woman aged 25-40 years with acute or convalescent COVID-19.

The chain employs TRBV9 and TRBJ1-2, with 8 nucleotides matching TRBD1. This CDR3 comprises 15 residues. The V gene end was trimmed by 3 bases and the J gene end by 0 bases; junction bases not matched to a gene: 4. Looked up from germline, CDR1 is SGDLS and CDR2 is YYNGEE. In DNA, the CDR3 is TGTGCCAGCAGCGCCACAGGGGGAGCTAACTATGGCTACACCTTC. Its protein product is CASSATGGANYGYTF. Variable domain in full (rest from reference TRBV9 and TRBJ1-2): DSGVTQTPKHLITATGQRVTLRCSPRSGDLSVYWYQQSLDQGLQFLIQYYNGEERAKGNILERFSAQQFPDLHSELNLSSLELGDSALYFCASSATGGANYGYTFGSGTRLTVV.

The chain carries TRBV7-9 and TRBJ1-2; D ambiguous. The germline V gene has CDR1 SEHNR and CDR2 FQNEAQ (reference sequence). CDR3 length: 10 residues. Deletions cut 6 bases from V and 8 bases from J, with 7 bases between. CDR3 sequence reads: CASSPGGYTF. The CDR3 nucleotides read TGTGCCAGCAGTCCCGGGGGCTACACCTTC.

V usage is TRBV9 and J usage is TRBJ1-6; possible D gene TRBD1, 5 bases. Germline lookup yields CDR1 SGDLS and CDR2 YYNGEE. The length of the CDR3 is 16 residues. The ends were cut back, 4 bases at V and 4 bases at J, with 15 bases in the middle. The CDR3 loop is CASSFEPTVYNSPLHF. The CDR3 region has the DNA TGTGCCAGCAGCTTCGAACCGACAGTTTATAATTCACCCCTCCACTTT.

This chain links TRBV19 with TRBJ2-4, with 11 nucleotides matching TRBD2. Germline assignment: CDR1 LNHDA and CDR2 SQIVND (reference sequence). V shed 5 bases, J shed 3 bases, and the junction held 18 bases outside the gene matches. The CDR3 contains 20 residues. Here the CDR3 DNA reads TGTGCCAGTAGTCCACGACTAGCGGGGAGCATTAAGGGTGGCAAAAACATTCAGTACTTC. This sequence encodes CASSPRLAGSIKGGKNIQYF. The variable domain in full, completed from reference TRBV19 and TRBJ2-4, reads DGGITQSPKYLFRKEGQNVTLSCEQNLNHDAMYWYRQDPGQGLRLIYYSQIVNDFQKGDIAEGYSVSREKKESFPLTVTSAQKNPTAFYLCASSPRLAGSIKGGKNIQYFGAGTRLSVL.

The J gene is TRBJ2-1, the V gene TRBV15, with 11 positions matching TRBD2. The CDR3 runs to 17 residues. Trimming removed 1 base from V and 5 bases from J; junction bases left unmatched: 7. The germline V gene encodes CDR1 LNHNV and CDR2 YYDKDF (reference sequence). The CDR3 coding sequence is TGTGCCACCAGCAGAGGGTTCCCGGGACTAGCGGACAATGAGCAGTTCTTC. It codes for CATSRGFPGLADNEQFF. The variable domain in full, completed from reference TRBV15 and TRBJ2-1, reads DAMVIQNPRYQVTQFGKPVTLSCSQTLNHNVMYWYQQKSSQAPKLLFHYYDKDFNNEADTPDNFQSRRPNTSFCFLDIRSPGLGDTAMYLCATSRGFPGLADNEQFFGPGTRLTVL.

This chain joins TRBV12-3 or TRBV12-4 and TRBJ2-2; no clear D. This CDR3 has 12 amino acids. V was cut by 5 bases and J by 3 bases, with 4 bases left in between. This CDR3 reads CASSRDTGELFF. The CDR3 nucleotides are TGTGCCAGCAGTCGGGACACCGGGGAGCTGTTTTTT.

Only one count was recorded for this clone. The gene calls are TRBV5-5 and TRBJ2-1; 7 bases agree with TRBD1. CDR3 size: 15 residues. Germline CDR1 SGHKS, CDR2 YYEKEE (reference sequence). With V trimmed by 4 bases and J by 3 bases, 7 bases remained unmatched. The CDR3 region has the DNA TGTGCCAGCAGCCTCGAAGGGGGCCACTACAATGAGCAGTTCTTC. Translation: CASSLEGGHYNEQFF.

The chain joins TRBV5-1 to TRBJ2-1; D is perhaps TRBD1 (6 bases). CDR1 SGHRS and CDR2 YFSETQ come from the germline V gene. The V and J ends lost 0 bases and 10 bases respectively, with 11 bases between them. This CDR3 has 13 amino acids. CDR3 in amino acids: CASSLGQDGEQFF. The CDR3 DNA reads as TGCGCCAGCAGCTTGGGACAGGACGGCGAGCAGTTCTTC.

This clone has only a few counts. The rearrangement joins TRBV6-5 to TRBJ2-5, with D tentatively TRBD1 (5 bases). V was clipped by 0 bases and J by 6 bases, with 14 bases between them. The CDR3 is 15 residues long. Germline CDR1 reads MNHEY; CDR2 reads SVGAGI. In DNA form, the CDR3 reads TGTGCCAGCAGTTACTCGAGGCAGGGCCGAAAGACCCAGTACTTC. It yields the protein CASSYSRQGRKTQYF.

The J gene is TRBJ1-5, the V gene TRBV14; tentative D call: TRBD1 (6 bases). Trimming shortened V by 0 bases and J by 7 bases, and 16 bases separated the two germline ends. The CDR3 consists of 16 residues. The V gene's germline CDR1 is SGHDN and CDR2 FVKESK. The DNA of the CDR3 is TGTGCCAGCAGCCAAGAGACCGGGGGGCCAGGGCAGCCCCAGCATTTT. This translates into CASSQETGGPGQPQHF.

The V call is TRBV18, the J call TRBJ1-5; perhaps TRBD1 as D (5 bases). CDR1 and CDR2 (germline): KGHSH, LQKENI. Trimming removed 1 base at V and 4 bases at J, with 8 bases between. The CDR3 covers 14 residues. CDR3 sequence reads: CASSPLQGNQPQHF. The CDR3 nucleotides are TGTGCCAGCTCACCACTGCAGGGAAATCAGCCCCAGCATTTT. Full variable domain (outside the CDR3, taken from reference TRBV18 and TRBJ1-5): NAGVMQNPRHLVRRRGQEARLRCSPMKGHSHVYWYRQLPEEGLKFMVYLQKENIIDESGMPKERFSAEFPKEGPSILRIQQVVRGDSAAYFCASSPLQGNQPQHFGDGTRLSIL.

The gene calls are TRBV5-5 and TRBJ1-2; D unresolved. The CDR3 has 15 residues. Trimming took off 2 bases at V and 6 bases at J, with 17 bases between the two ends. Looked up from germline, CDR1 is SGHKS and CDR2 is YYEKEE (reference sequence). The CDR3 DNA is TGTGCCAGCAGCTTTAATCCGGGTCAAATCCATGGCTACACCTTC. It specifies CASSFNPGQIHGYTF.

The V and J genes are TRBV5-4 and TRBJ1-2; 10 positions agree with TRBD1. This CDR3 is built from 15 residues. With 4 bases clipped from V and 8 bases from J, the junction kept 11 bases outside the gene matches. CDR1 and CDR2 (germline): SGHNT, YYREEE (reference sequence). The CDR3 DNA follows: TGTGCCAGCAGCCCGAATCGGGACAGGGGATCCGGCTACACCTTC. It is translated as CASSPNRDRGSGYTF.

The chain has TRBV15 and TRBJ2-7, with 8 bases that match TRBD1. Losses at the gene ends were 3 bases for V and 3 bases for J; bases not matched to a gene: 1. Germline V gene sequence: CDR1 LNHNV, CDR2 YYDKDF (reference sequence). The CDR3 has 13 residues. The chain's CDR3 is CATSRDRVYEQYF. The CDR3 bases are TGTGCCACCAGCAGGGACAGGGTCTACGAGCAGTACTTC.

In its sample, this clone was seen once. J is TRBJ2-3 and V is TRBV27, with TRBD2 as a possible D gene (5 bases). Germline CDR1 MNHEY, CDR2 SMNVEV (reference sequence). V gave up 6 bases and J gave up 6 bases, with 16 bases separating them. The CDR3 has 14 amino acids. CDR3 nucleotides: TGTGCCAGCAGCCACCCTCTCCCGGGGGATACGCAGTATTTT. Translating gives CASSHPLPGDTQYF.

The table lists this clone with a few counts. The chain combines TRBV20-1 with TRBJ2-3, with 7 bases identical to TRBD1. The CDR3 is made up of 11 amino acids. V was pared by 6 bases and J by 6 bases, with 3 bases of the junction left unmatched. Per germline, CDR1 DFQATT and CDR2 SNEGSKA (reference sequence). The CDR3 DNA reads TGCAGTGCCTCGGACAGGGATACGCAGTATTTT. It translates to CSASDRDTQYF.

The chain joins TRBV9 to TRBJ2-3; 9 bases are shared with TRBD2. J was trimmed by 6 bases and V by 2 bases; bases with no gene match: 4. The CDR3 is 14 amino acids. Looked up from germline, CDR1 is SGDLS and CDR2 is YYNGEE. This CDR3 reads CASSVGGGADTQYF. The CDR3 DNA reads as TGTGCCAGCAGCGTGGGCGGGGGGGCTGATACGCAGTATTTT.

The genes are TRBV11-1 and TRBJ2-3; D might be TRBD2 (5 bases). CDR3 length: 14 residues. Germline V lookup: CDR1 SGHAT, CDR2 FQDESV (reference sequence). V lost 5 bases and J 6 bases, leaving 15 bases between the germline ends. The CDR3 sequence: CASSPAGQSDTQYF. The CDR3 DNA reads TGTGCCAGCAGCCCCGCGGGCCAGTCTGATACGCAGTATTTT.

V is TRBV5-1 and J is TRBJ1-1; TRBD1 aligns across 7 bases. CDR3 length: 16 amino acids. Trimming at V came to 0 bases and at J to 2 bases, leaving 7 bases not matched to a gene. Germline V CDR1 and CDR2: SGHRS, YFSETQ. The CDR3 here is CASSLERRGSNTEAFF. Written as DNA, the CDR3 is TGCGCCAGCAGCTTGGAACGCAGGGGGAGTAACACTGAAGCTTTCTTT.

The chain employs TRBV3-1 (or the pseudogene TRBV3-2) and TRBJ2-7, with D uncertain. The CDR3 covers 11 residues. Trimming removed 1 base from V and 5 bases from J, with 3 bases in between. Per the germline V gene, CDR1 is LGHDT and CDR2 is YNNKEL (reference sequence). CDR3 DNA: TGTGCCAGCAGCCAAGTCGACGAGCAGTACTTC. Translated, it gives CASSQVDEQYF.